The 15 T cell receptor beta chains in this list originate from one sample, sequenced in a study of CD8 T cells in ankylosing spondylitis. Study conclusions and caveats: What seemed typical of ankylosing spondylitis blood was a TCR beta motif built from 8 or 9 highly homologous variants.

What these receptors recognize is not known. TCRdb re-analysed the 5' RACE reads in MiXCR, keeping a single row per CDR3 protein. This table holds about 800,000 distinct CDR3 sequences, 10% to 15% found once. The sequencing sample was made of blood, either unsorted or a sorted T cell fraction (not recorded which). These receptors originate from a male donor with ankylosing spondylitis.

The genes are TRBV6-5 and TRBJ1-3; the D is unclear. V was shortened by 3 bases and J by 3 bases, with 15 bases between the two germline ends. This CDR3 contains 16 residues. Germline CDR1 and CDR2: MNHEY and SVGAGI. Written as DNA, the CDR3 is TGTGCCAGCAGTTATGGAAGCCCACCAAATGGAAACACCATATATTTT. Residues: CASSYGSPPNGNTIYF.

This clonotype was detected only a few times. This chain connects TRBV7-9 to TRBJ2-7; tentatively, D is TRBD2 (5 bases). V lost 5 bases and J lost 3, with 20 bases in between. The CDR3 is 16 residues long. Germline CDR1 and CDR2: SEHNR and FQNEAQ (reference sequence). DNA for the CDR3: TGTGCCAGCAGCAGTTCCACGGGGAAGTTCTTCTACGAGCAGTACTTC. This sequence encodes CASSSSTGKFFYEQYF.

The J gene is TRBJ2-3, the V gene TRBV7-8; no firm D call. V lost 6 bases and J lost 0, with 19 bases in between. The CDR3 loop spans 17 amino acids. Germline CDR1 reads SGHVS; CDR2 reads FQNEAQ. CDR3 residues: CASSPAVDWRSTDTQYF. For the CDR3, the DNA is TGTGCCAGCAGTCCGGCAGTGGATTGGCGAAGCACAGATACGCAGTATTTT.

The rearrangement links TRBV7-3 to TRBJ1-1; D is ambiguous. This CDR3 spans 13 amino acids. The V end was cut by 6 bases, the J end by 3 bases, with 11 bases between. Per the germline V gene, CDR1 is SGHTA and CDR2 is FQGTGA. The CDR3 DNA follows: TGTGCCAGCAGGCGCGACCGGGACACTGAAGCTTTCTTT. This gives the protein CASRRDRDTEAFF.

The rearrangement links TRBV4-1 to TRBJ2-7; no reliable D call. The V gene's germline CDR1 is MGHRA and CDR2 YSYEKL. Between the trimmed V and J ends, which lost 0 bases and 4 bases, there was a span of 7 bases. This CDR3 spans 13 amino acids. The CDR3: CASSQDGNYEQYF. CDR3 coding DNA: TGCGCCAGCAGCCAAGATGGGAATTACGAGCAGTACTTC.

The chain joins TRBV9 to TRBJ2-5, with 7 bases that match TRBD1. Germline CDR1 is SGDLS and CDR2 is YYNGEE. The CDR3 has 15 residues. Trimming cost V 3 bases and J 0 bases; bases outside gene matches: 5. DNA for the CDR3: TGTGCCAGCAGCGACCGACAGGGATACCAAGAGACCCAGTACTTC. This gives the protein CASSDRQGYQETQYF.

This clonotype has only a few counts. The chain links TRBV5-1 to TRBJ1-3, with D possibly being TRBD1 (5 bases). The CDR3 contains 15 residues. V lost 4 bases and J 2 bases, leaving 13 bases between the germline ends. Germline V lookup: CDR1 SGHRS, CDR2 YFSETQ. The CDR3 coding sequence is TGCGCCAGCAGCCAAACGGGACGGCCTGGAAACACCATATATTTT. Amino acid sequence: CASSQTGRPGNTIYF.

This clonotype has only a few counts. The J gene is TRBJ2-7, the V gene TRBV18; the D is unclear. CDR1 and CDR2 (germline): KGHSH, LQKENI. CDR3 length equals 14 residues. The V gene lost 2 bases and the J gene lost 3 bases, with 11 bases spanning the gap. CDR3 sequence: CASSPSALLYEQYF. The CDR3 DNA follows: TGTGCCAGCTCACCATCAGCATTGCTCTACGAGCAGTACTTC.

This chain connects TRBV20-1 to TRBJ2-5; possibly TRBD1 for D (6 bases). This CDR3 region has 11 residues. The V gene lost 2 bases and the J gene lost 7 bases, with 8 bases spanning the gap. CDR1 and CDR2 from the germline V gene are DFQATT and SNEGSKA (reference sequence). The CDR3 coding sequence is TGCAGTGCTAGACTACAGGGGACCCAGTACTTC. It codes for CSARLQGTQYF.

The gene calls are TRBV7-2 and TRBJ1-6; maybe TRBD1 (6 bases). The CDR3 length is 15 residues. Trimming shortened V by 5 bases and J by 9 bases, and 17 bases separated the two germline ends. The V gene's germline CDR1 is SGHTA and CDR2 FQGNSA. CDR3 region: CASSRQETSASPLHF. The CDR3 DNA reads TGTGCCAGCAGCAGACAGGAGACATCGGCTTCACCCCTCCACTTT. The variable domain in full, completed from reference TRBV7-2 and TRBJ1-6, reads GAGVSQSPSNKVTEKGKDVELRCDPISGHTALYWYRQSLGQGLEFLIYFQGNSAPDKSGLPSDRFSAERTGGSVSTLTIQRTQQEDSAVYLCASSRQETSASPLHFGNGTRLTVT.

This clonotype appeared a few times. This chain links TRBV20-1 with TRBJ2-1, with 7 bases identical to TRBD1. The J segment lost 1 base and the V segment lost 5 bases, leaving 5 bases of the junction unmatched. The CDR3 loop spans 14 amino acids. The germline CDR1 and CDR2 sequences are DFQATT and SNEGSKA (reference sequence). CDR3 region: CSAFDRASYNEQFF. The CDR3 nucleotides are TGCAGTGCTTTTGACAGGGCTTCCTACAATGAGCAGTTCTTC.

This clonotype occurred a few times. The J gene is TRBJ1-6, the V gene TRBV20-1, with D perhaps matching TRBD1 (6 bases). CDR3 size: 14 residues. Germline V gene data show CDR1 as DFQATT and CDR2 as SNEGSKA (reference sequence). The V end lost 2 bases, the J end lost 6 bases, and 11 bases lay between the germline ends. CDR3: CSARRTAANSPLHF. The CDR3 bases are TGCAGTGCTAGACGGACAGCGGCTAATTCACCCCTCCACTTT.

The V call is TRBV20-1, the J call TRBJ2-3, with unresolved D. V lost 4 bases and J lost 0, with 8 bases in between. The CDR3 contains 13 residues. Germline V CDR1 and CDR2: DFQATT, SNEGSKA (reference sequence). Written as DNA, the CDR3 is TGCAGTGCTACGGAAGCTAGCACAGATACGCAGTATTTT. This encodes CSATEASTDTQYF.

The chain carries TRBV20-1 and TRBJ2-1; weak D call: TRBD2 (5 bases). There are 14 residues in the CDR3. The ends were cut back, 6 bases at V and 0 bases at J, with 12 bases in the middle. The germline V gene has CDR1 DFQATT and CDR2 SNEGSKA (reference sequence). The DNA of the CDR3 is TGCAGTGCCCCACCGGCGGGCTCCTACAATGAGCAGTTCTTC. It yields the protein CSAPPAGSYNEQFF.

CDR3 in amino acids: CASSYLLAVTETQYF. DNA for the CDR3: TGTGCCAGCAGTTACCTACTAGCGGTGACGGAGACCCAGTACTTC. The chain recombines TRBV6-2 or TRBV6-3 with TRBJ2-5, with 8 positions matching TRBD2. The J segment lost 5 bases and the V segment lost 2 bases, leaving 7 bases of the junction unmatched. Germline V lookup: CDR1 MNHEY, CDR2 SVGEGT. The CDR3 spans 15 residues.